One sample yielded the 21 T cell receptor beta chains listed below, sequenced in a study of T cell changes during pregnancy in multiple sclerosis. The repertoire was sequenced with immunoSEQ multiplex PCR; TCRdb's copy has only in-frame clones and lacks some. The sample lists some 87,000 clones; around 96% were seen once. The sample in question was peripheral blood, obtained in the second trimester of pregnancy. The receptors were gathered from a female donor with multiple sclerosis, enrolled in a pregnancy study.

The DNA of the CDR3 is TGTGCCAGCCGACAAGGGGCAGGCTGGGCCTACGAGCAGTACTTC. Protein sequence: CASRQGAGWAYEQYF. The chain carries TRBV27 and TRBJ2-7, with D maybe TRBD1 (5 bases). Per germline, CDR1 MNHEY and CDR2 SMNVEV (reference sequence). The V gene lost 8 bases and the J gene lost 2 bases, with 19 bases spanning the gap. The CDR3 is made up of 15 amino acids.

The V and J genes are TRBV4-3 and TRBJ2-2, with 9 bases aligning to TRBD2. The CDR3 extends over 18 amino acids. The V gene's germline CDR1 is LGHNA and CDR2 YSLEER. The V and J ends lost 0 bases and 0 bases, in that order; junction bases with no gene match: 5. In DNA form, the CDR3 reads TGCGCCAGCAGCCAAGATCCAGCGGGAGGTGCGAACACCGGGGAGCTGTTTTTT. Translated, it gives CASSQDPAGGANTGELFF.

This clone was seen a handful of times. The CDR3 DNA follows: TGTGCCAGCAGCGTAATAGGGGATAACACCGGGGAGCTGTTTTTT. It encodes CASSVIGDNTGELFF. The chain employs TRBV9 and TRBJ2-2; possible D gene TRBD1, 5 bases. Per germline, CDR1 SGDLS and CDR2 YYNGEE. The CDR3 length is 15 residues. Trimming stripped 1 base from V and 2 bases from J, with 9 bases between. Filled out from reference TRBV9 and TRBJ2-2, the complete variable domain reads DSGVTQTPKHLITATGQRVTLRCSPRSGDLSVYWYQQSLDQGLQFLIQYYNGEERAKGNILERFSAQQFPDLHSELNLSSLELGDSALYFCASSVIGDNTGELFFGEGSRLTVL.

The chain uses TRBV5-4 and TRBJ2-7; TRBD1 agrees at 10 bases. The CDR3 has 14 amino acids. The germline gives CDR1 SGHNT, CDR2 YYREEE (reference sequence). Trimming cost V 4 bases and J 5 bases; bases outside gene matches: 6. The DNA of the CDR3 is TGTGCCAGCAGCGACCGACAGGGGGCCCACGAGCAGTACTTC. Protein: CASSDRQGAHEQYF. The complete variable domain, with remaining parts taken from reference TRBV5-4 and TRBJ2-7, reads ETGVTQSPTHLIKTRGQQVTLRCSSQSGHNTVSWYQQALGQGPQFIFQYYREEENGRGNFPPRFSGLQFPNYSSELNVNALELDDSALYLCASSDRQGAHEQYFGPGTRLTVT.

The CDR3, as DNA: TGCGCCAGCAGCCAAGATTTAGGAAGGACAGCAAATCAGCCCCAGCATTTT. It is translated as CASSQDLGRTANQPQHF. This chain joins TRBV4-1 and TRBJ1-5; D is possibly TRBD1 (6 bases). Looked up from germline, CDR1 is MGHRA and CDR2 is YSYEKL. This CDR3 region has 17 residues. V gave up 0 bases and J gave up 4 bases, with 16 bases separating them.

The chain uses TRBV7-2 and TRBJ2-1; 11 bases are shared with TRBD2. The J segment lost 0 bases and the V segment lost 6 bases, leaving 7 bases of the junction unmatched. Per the germline V gene, CDR1 is SGHTA and CDR2 is FQGNSA. CDR3 length equals 17 residues. CDR3 sequence (DNA): TGTGCCAGCAGAACTCGAGGGACTAGCGGCTCCTACAATGAGCAGTTCTTC. Its protein is CASRTRGTSGSYNEQFF.

The V and J genes are TRBV19 and TRBJ1-1, with D uncertain. Between the trimmed V and J ends, which lost 7 bases and 0 bases, there was a span of 9 bases. There are 13 residues in the CDR3. The germline CDR1 and CDR2 sequences are LNHDA and SQIVND (reference sequence). The CDR3: CASTQMMNTEAFF. The DNA of the CDR3 is TGTGCCAGTACCCAGATGATGAACACTGAAGCTTTCTTT.

CDR3 protein: CASSPKGLYEQYF. DNA for the CDR3: TGTGCCAGCAGCCCCAAGGGACTCTACGAGCAGTACTTC. The rearrangement links TRBV28 to TRBJ2-7; D may be TRBD2 (6 bases). The CDR3 length is 13 residues. Between the trimmed V and J ends, which lost 6 bases and 3 bases, there was a span of 12 bases. The germline CDR1 and CDR2 sequences are MDHEN and SYDVKM.

This chain joins TRBV5-4 and TRBJ1-4; no definite D call. This CDR3 comprises 12 residues. V dropped 0 bases and J dropped 8 bases, with 5 bases sitting between them. Germline CDR1 and CDR2: SGHNT and YYREEE (reference sequence). DNA for the CDR3: TGTGCCAGCAGCTTGGAGCGGGAAAAACTGTTTTTT. Amino acid sequence: CASSLEREKLFF.

This chain connects TRBV5-1 to TRBJ1-1, with unresolved D. V lost 0 bases to trimming and J lost 4 bases, with 7 bases between them. This CDR3 is 13 amino acids long. Looked up from germline, CDR1 is SGHRS and CDR2 is YFSETQ. CDR3 amino acids: CASSLAASTEAFF. The CDR3 DNA reads TGCGCCAGCAGCTTGGCCGCTAGCACTGAAGCTTTCTTT.

J is TRBJ2-5 and V is TRBV19, with TRBD2 matching over 7 bases. The V and J ends lost 2 bases and 4 bases, in that order; junction bases with no gene match: 4. The CDR3 is 14 residues long. Germline V gene lookup returns CDR1 LNHDA and CDR2 SQIVND (reference sequence). The CDR3 here is CASSIRGSGETQYF. The CDR3, as DNA: TGTGCCAGTAGTATACGCGGGAGTGGAGAGACCCAGTACTTC.

V usage is TRBV11-3 and J usage is TRBJ2-6; 7 bases are a match to TRBD1. The CDR3 runs to 18 residues. Per germline, CDR1 SGHNT and CDR2 YENEEA. The V gene end was trimmed by 4 bases and the J gene end by 0 bases; junction bases not matched to a gene: 9. CDR3 sequence: CASSSRTGFYSGANVLTF. The CDR3 DNA reads TGTGCCAGCAGCTCCAGGACAGGATTCTACTCTGGGGCCAACGTCCTGACTTTC. The variable domain in full, completed from reference TRBV11-3 and TRBJ2-6, reads EAGVVQSPRYKIIEKKQPVAFWCNPISGHNTLYWYLQNLGQGPELLIRYENEEAVDDSQLPKDRFSAERLKGVDSTLKIQPAELGDSAVYLCASSSRTGFYSGANVLTFGAGSRLTVL.

The chain couples TRBV6-5 to TRBJ1-5, with D uncertain. The ends were cut back, 0 bases at V and 0 bases at J, with 6 bases in the middle. The CDR3 runs 15 residues. Germline CDR1 MNHEY, CDR2 SVGAGI. CDR3 DNA: TGTGCCAGCAGTTACTCTGGCGGTAGCAATCAGCCCCAGCATTTT. This gives the protein CASSYSGGSNQPQHF.

The V call is TRBV28, the J call TRBJ1-5, with a weak D call TRBD1 (5 bases). CDR1 and CDR2 from the germline V gene are MDHEN and SYDVKM. There are 15 residues in the CDR3. V was cut by 2 bases and J by 6 bases, with 14 bases left in between. The CDR3 DNA reads TGTGCCAGCAGTTTAGGGCAGGGCATAGGTCAGCCCCAGCATTTT. Protein sequence: CASSLGQGIGQPQHF. Drawing the rest from reference TRBV28 and TRBJ1-5, the complete variable domain is DVKVTQSSRYLVKRTGEKVFLECVQDMDHENMFWYRQDPGLGLRLIYFSYDVKMKEKGDIPEGYSVSREKKERFSLILESASTNQTSMYLCASSLGQGIGQPQHFGDGTRLSIL.

This chain uses TRBV18 with TRBJ2-1; TRBD2 aligns across 7 bases. CDR3 length: 16 amino acids. The ends lost 2 bases at V and 2 bases at J; junction bases unmatched: 6. From germline, CDR1 is KGHSH and CDR2 LQKENI. CDR3 amino acids: CASSPRRGETYNEQFF. The DNA for the CDR3 is TGTGCCAGCTCACCAAGACGGGGGGAGACCTACAATGAGCAGTTCTTC.

The chain links TRBV4-1 to TRBJ2-1, with 13 bases lining up with TRBD2. Germline V gene data show CDR1 as MGHRA and CDR2 as YSYEKL. The CDR3 has 18 residues. With V trimmed by 3 bases and J by 0 bases, 5 bases remained unmatched. CDR3 loop: CASSHGTSGVSSYNEQFF. The CDR3 nucleotides are TGCGCCAGCAGCCACGGGACTAGCGGGGTTAGCTCCTACAATGAGCAGTTCTTC.

The V call is TRBV14, the J call TRBJ2-2, with TRBD1 matching over 7 bases. The CDR3 extends over 14 amino acids. The V gene's germline CDR1 is SGHDN and CDR2 FVKESK. The V gene end was trimmed by 4 bases and the J gene end by 5 bases; junction bases not matched to a gene: 4. The CDR3 bases are TGTGCCAGCAGCCCCGCGACAGGGACCGGGGAGCTGTTTTTT. This gives the protein CASSPATGTGELFF.

The J gene is TRBJ1-4, the V gene TRBV18; weak D call: TRBD1 (5 bases). The CDR3 is 14 amino acids. Per germline, CDR1 KGHSH and CDR2 LQKENI. The V and J ends lost 5 bases and 3 bases respectively, with 10 bases between them. CDR3 sequence: CASSLSRANEKLFF. The CDR3 nucleotides read TGTGCCAGCTCATTGAGCAGGGCTAATGAAAAACTGTTTTTT.

This chain joins TRBV28 and TRBJ1-5, with D possibly matching TRBD1 (6 bases). Trimming took 7 bases from V and 2 from J, leaving 15 bases between them. CDR1 is MDHEN and CDR2 is SYDVKM in the germline V gene. There are 15 residues in the CDR3. CDR3 in DNA: TGTGCCAGCACGAGGGGGGGATCAGGCAATCAGCCCCAGCATTTT. Amino acid sequence: CASTRGGSGNQPQHF.

This rearrangement joins TRBV19 to TRBJ2-7; 7 positions match TRBD2. The CDR3 is made up of 14 amino acids. V was pared by 7 bases and J by 4 bases, with 10 bases of the junction left unmatched. CDR1 is LNHDA, CDR2 SQIVND, per germline (reference sequence). CDR3 in amino acids: CASKWASGDYEQYF. CDR3 sequence (DNA): TGTGCCAGTAAATGGGCTAGCGGCGATTACGAGCAGTACTTC.

The V and J genes are TRBV28 and TRBJ2-1; TRBD2 agrees at 7 bases. This CDR3 contains 17 residues. After removal of 5 bases from V and 4 bases from J, the junction contained 14 bases not matched to a gene. The germline V gene has CDR1 MDHEN and CDR2 SYDVKM. CDR3 sequence: CASSPRGSGHGYNEQFF. The CDR3 coding sequence is TGTGCCAGCAGTCCCCGAGGTAGCGGGCACGGTTACAATGAGCAGTTCTTC.